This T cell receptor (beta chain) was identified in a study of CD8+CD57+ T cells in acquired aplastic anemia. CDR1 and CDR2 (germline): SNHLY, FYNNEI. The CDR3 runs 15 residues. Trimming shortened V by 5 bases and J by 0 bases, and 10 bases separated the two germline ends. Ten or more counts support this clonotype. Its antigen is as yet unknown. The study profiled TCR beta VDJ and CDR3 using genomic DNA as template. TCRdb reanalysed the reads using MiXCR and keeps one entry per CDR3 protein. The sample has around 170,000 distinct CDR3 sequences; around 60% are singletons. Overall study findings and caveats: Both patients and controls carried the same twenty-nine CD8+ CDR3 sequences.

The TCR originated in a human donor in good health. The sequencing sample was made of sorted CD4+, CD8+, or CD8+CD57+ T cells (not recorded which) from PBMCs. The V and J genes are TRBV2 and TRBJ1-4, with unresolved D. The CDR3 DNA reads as TGTGCCAGCAGTCCCGGTATATCAACTAATGAAAAACTGTTTTTT. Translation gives CASSPGISTNEKLFF. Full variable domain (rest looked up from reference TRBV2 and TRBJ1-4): EPEVTQTPSHQVTQMGQEVILRCVPISNHLYFYWYRQILGQKVEFLVSFYNNEISEKSEIFDDQFSVERPDGSNFTLKIRSTKLEDSAMYFCASSPGISTNEKLFFGSGTQLSVL.